This paragraph covers one T cell receptor (beta chain) sequence. TCRdb keeps only in-frame clones here, not all; method: immunoSEQ multiplex PCR. In the table there are 350,000 to 450,000 clones, 83% of which are singletons. These data originate in a study of blood T cell repertoires in COVID-19. The CDR3 has 13 amino acids. The germline V gene encodes CDR1 SQVTM and CDR2 ANQGSEA. Trimming stripped 4 bases from V and 3 bases from J, with 12 bases between. The specimen sequenced was PBMCs or T cells enriched from blood (not recorded which). The rearrangement links TRBV29-1 to TRBJ1-1; unclear D gene. This TCR was recovered from a woman aged 50 to 60 who had recovered from COVID-19. Written as DNA, the CDR3 is TGCAGCGTTGCTGGGATTAGCGACACTGAAGCTTTCTTT. Protein sequence: CSVAGISDTEAFF.